These T cell receptor beta chains were read from a single sample in a study of blood T cell repertoires in COVID-19. Assay used: immunoSEQ multiplex PCR; TCRdb lists only in-frame clones, some missing. Of 99,000 or so clones detected, 80% to 90% appear once; the ten largest clones hold roughly 2%. Specimen: peripheral blood. Every receptor here comes from a man in his fifties with COVID-19, enrolled during active disease. Both conserved end residues are part of each CDR3. Fields, in order: V gene, clone size, J gene, D gene, CDR3 protein, CDR3 DNA. A D gene is named only where the DNA matches it firmly. Clone size, where shown, is once, few, many, or a class for clones that have expanded.

TRBV6-5	few	TRBJ2-7	.	CASNGGIGVEQYF	TGTGCCAGCAATGGGGGCATAGGCGTCGAGCAGTACTTC
TRBV14	.	TRBJ1-6	.	CASSAVVAESPLHF	TGTGCCAGCAGCGCGGTGGTGGCGGAATCACCCCTCCACTTT
TRBV28	.	TRBJ2-3	TRBD2	CASSVRWGLAGRNTDTQYF	TGTGCCAGCAGTGTAAGATGGGGACTAGCGGGGAGGAACACAGATACGCAGTATTTT
TRBV7-9	.	TRBJ2-1	TRBD2	CASSLELAGYNEQFF	TGTGCCAGCAGCTTAGAACTAGCGGGGTACAATGAGCAGTTCTTC
TRBV9	.	TRBJ2-2	.	CASSVGAGLLTGELFF	TGTGCCAGCAGCGTAGGGGCAGGGCTCCTCACCGGGGAGCTGTTTTTT
TRBV2	.	TRBJ2-5	TRBD1	CATKDRGRIVQETQYF	TGTGCCACCAAGGACAGGGGACGAATAGTCCAAGAGACCCAGTACTTC
TRBV4-1	.	TRBJ1-2	.	CASRSFYGYTF	TGCGCCAGCAGATCTTTCTATGGCTACACCTTC
TRBV12-3/TRBV12-4	few	TRBJ1-2	.	CASSLTGLLGYTF	TGTGCCAGCAGCCTGACAGGTCTGCTTGGCTACACCTTC
TRBV5-5	.	TRBJ1-6	.	CASRSGQGPNSPLHF	TGTGCCAGCAGGTCAGGGCAAGGGCCAAATTCACCCCTCCACTTT
TRBV9	.	TRBJ1-2	.	CASSAFQGNQAGYGYTF	TGTGCCAGCAGCGCATTCCAGGGGAACCAGGCGGGCTATGGCTACACCTTC
TRBV30	once	TRBJ1-5	.	CAWSGGGTRNQPQHF	TGTGCCTGGAGTGGCGGGGGGACAAGAAATCAGCCCCAGCATTTT
TRBV3-1/TRBV3-2	.	TRBJ1-1	TRBD1	CASTEQGRTEAFF	TGTGCCAGCACCGAACAGGGGCGGACTGAAGCTTTCTTT
TRBV7-2	once	TRBJ1-2	.	CASSSPGGGVEGYTF	TGTGCCAGCAGCTCCCCGGGGGGAGGGGTTGAAGGCTACACCTTC
TRBV9	.	TRBJ1-4	.	CASSVTQGNEKLFF	TGTGCCAGCAGCGTAACACAGGGTAATGAAAAACTGTTTTTT
TRBV5-1	.	TRBJ1-2	.	CASSLGQSNYGYTF	TGCGCCAGCAGCTTGGGGCAGTCTAACTATGGCTACACCTTC
TRBV2	.	TRBJ1-2	TRBD1	CASTHSPGDRGWVGDTNYGYTF	TGTGCCAGCACCCACTCCCCCGGGGACAGGGGATGGGTGGGGGATACTAACTATGGCTACACCTTC
TRBV27	once	TRBJ1-6	.	CASSRGYNSPLHF	TGTGCCAGCAGTCGAGGTTATAATTCACCCCTCCACTTT
TRBV18	.	TRBJ1-5	TRBD1	CASSPSQGFNQPQHF	TGTGCCAGCTCACCCTCACAGGGGTTCAATCAGCCCCAGCATTTT
TRBV9	.	TRBJ1-5	.	CASSPGPIEPQHF	TGTGCCAGCAGCCCCGGTCCTATCGAGCCCCAGCATTTT
TRBV29-1	.	TRBJ1-2	TRBD1	CSVARGFLGYTF	TGCAGCGTAGCCAGGGGGTTCTTGGGCTACACCTTC
TRBV5-6	once	TRBJ2-5	TRBD1	CASSRRGQQETQYF	TGTGCCAGCAGCCGTAGGGGACAGCAAGAGACCCAGTACTTC
TRBV6-1	.	TRBJ2-7	.	CASSEGIAYEQYF	TGTGCCAGCAGTGAAGGCATAGCCTACGAGCAGTACTTC
TRBV27	.	TRBJ2-1	TRBD2	CASSPRTSGGGNEQFF	TGTGCCAGCAGTCCGCGGACTAGCGGGGGGGGCAATGAGCAGTTCTTC
TRBV3-1/TRBV3-2	.	TRBJ1-2	.	CASSLGVSDYGYTF	TGTGCCAGCAGCCTAGGGGTATCGGACTATGGCTACACCTTC
TRBV5-1	.	TRBJ1-2	.	CASSLGGVGYTF	TGCGCCAGCAGCTTGGGGGGCGTTGGCTACACCTTC
TRBV6-5	.	TRBJ2-2	.	CASIEGGPGELFF	TGTGCCAGCATCGAAGGGGGACCTGGGGAGCTGTTTTTT
TRBV7-3	.	TRBJ1-3	.	CASSLNGGLSGNTIYF	TGTGCCAGCAGCTTAAATGGGGGCCTCTCTGGAAACACCATATATTTT
TRBV10-3	.	TRBJ1-2	TRBD1	CAIRPGQVYGYTF	TGTGCCATCAGACCGGGACAGGTGTATGGCTACACCTTC
TRBV19	.	TRBJ2-3	TRBD2	CASSLLAGGSDTQYF	TGTGCCAGTAGTCTACTAGCGGGGGGTTCAGATACGCAGTATTTT
TRBV3-1/TRBV3-2	.	TRBJ2-7	TRBD1	CASSQGTGGIYEQYF	TGTGCCAGCAGCCAAGGGACAGGGGGGATCTACGAGCAGTACTTC
TRBV28	.	TRBJ2-3	.	CASSSGWATQYF	TGTGCCAGCAGTTCGGGGTGGGCTACGCAGTATTTT
TRBV5-1	.	TRBJ1-1	TRBD1	CASSLASSGGRTNTEAFF	TGCGCCAGCAGCTTGGCCTCATCAGGGGGGCGGACTAACACTGAAGCTTTCTTT
TRBV28	.	TRBJ2-1	TRBD2	CASSTSGGGSYNEQFF	TGTGCCAGCTCAACTAGCGGGGGGGGATCCTACAATGAGCAGTTCTTC
TRBV24-1	once	TRBJ2-2	.	CATSDPKLRGGNTGELFF	TGTGCCACCAGTGATCCGAAATTGAGGGGGGGGAACACCGGGGAGCTGTTTTTT
TRBV11-2	.	TRBJ2-5	.	CASSFSYQETQYF	TGTGCCAGCAGCTTCTCCTACCAAGAGACCCAGTACTTC
TRBV6-5	.	TRBJ2-7	TRBD1	CASGTGTGDEQYF	TGTGCCAGCGGTACCGGGACAGGGGACGAGCAGTACTTC
TRBV9	.	TRBJ2-7	TRBD1	CASSDRPGQGRNEQYF	TGTGCCAGCAGCGACAGACCGGGACAGGGGAGGAACGAGCAGTACTTC
TRBV14	.	TRBJ2-3	.	CASSQGLRGTDTQYF	TGTGCCAGCAGCCAGGGGCTCCGGGGCACAGATACGCAGTATTTT
TRBV4-1	.	TRBJ1-2	.	CASSQDVPVNYGYTF	TGCGCCAGCAGCCAAGATGTACCAGTTAACTATGGCTACACCTTC
TRBV3-1/TRBV3-2	.	TRBJ1-1	.	CASSLRDTNTEAFF	TGTGCCAGCAGCCTCCGGGACACAAACACTGAAGCTTTCTTT
TRBV14	.	TRBJ1-2	.	CASSQDPQAGYTF	TGTGCCAGCAGCCAAGATCCACAGGCTGGCTACACCTTC
TRBV6-5	many	TRBJ1-5	TRBD1	CASSPPGTGHQPQHF	TGTGCCAGCTCCCCTCCCGGGACAGGGCATCAGCCCCAGCATTTT
TRBV9	.	TRBJ1-3	.	CASSPRQAGNTIYF	TGTGCCAGCAGCCCAAGACAGGCCGGAAACACCATATATTTT
TRBV15	few	TRBJ1-4	TRBD1	CATSLRQGANEKLFF	TGTGCCACCAGCTTACGACAGGGTGCTAATGAAAAACTGTTTTTT
TRBV29-1	.	TRBJ2-3	TRBD2	CSVQKGGRLSTDTQYF	TGCAGCGTACAAAAGGGAGGGAGGCTCAGCACAGATACGCAGTATTTT
TRBV6-5	.	TRBJ1-1	.	CASISDSHTEAFF	TGTGCCAGCATTTCAGACAGCCACACTGAAGCTTTCTTT
TRBV27	.	TRBJ2-1	TRBD2	CASSFSGSSYNEQFF	TGTGCCAGCAGTTTTAGCGGGAGCTCCTACAATGAGCAGTTCTTC
TRBV6-5	.	TRBJ1-4	.	CASRTQGFNEKLFF	TGTGCCAGCAGGACGCAGGGGTTTAATGAAAAACTGTTTTTT
TRBV10-2	.	TRBJ1-6	.	CASSASVQGPGNSPLHF	TGCGCCAGCAGTGCCTCAGTACAGGGCCCGGGGAATTCACCCCTCCACTTT
TRBV19	.	TRBJ2-2	.	CASAYAGTPNTGELFF	TGTGCCAGTGCGTACGCCGGGACTCCGAACACCGGGGAGCTGTTTTTT